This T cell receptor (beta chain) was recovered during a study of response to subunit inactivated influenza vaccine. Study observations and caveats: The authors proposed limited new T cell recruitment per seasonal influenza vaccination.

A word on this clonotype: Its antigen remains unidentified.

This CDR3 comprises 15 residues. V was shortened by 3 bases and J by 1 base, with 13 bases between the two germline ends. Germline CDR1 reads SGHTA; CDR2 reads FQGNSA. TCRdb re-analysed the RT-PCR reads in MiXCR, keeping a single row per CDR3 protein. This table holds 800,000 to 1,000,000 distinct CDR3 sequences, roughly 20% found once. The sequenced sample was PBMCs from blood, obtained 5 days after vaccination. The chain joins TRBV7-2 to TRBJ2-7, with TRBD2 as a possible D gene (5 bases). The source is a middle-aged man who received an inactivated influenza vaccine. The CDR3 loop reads CASSFDGRGSYEQYF. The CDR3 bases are TGTGCCAGCAGCTTCGACGGCAGAGGGTCCTACGAGCAGTACTTC.